This TCR beta chain is drawn from a study of blood T cell repertoires in COVID-19. Deletions cut 1 base from V and 2 bases from J, with 12 bases between. This CDR3 has 15 residues. Per the germline V gene, CDR1 is PRHDT and CDR2 is FYEKMQ (reference sequence). Sequencing used immunoSEQ multiplex PCR; TCRdb keeps in-frame clones, though not all of them. The sample gives 85,000 to 120,000 clones, about 85% of which show up once; around 5.3% is in the top ten. While infection was still active, Seattle patients were enrolled and then followed longitudinally. Sequencing was done on a sample of peripheral blood. The genes are TRBV13 and TRBJ2-7, with a tentative D call TRBD1 (6 bases). This clonotype originated in a woman between 50 and 59 years old with COVID-19, enrolled during active disease. Written as DNA, the CDR3 is TGTGCCAGCAGCTTAGAAACTGGGGGCCCCTACGAGCAGTACTTC. Protein product: CASSLETGGPYEQYF.